The next 17 T cell receptor beta chains were all read from a single sample in a study of cytomegalovirus exposure and HLA in healthy donors. Primers included in the PCR were 60 Vbeta and 13 Jbeta primers. Libraries were prepared by immunoSEQ multiplex PCR; TCRdb keeps only in-frame clonotypes and omits some of them. The sample yields more than 140,000 clones, around 79% seen once. The sequencing input was PBMCs. These receptors were taken from a man aged 25 to 40 in good health and CMV-seropositive.

The gene calls are TRBV5-1 and TRBJ1-6; tentatively, D is TRBD1 (6 bases). This CDR3 contains 15 residues. The germline gives CDR1 SGHRS, CDR2 YFSETQ. The V and J ends lost 3 bases and 5 bases respectively, with 12 bases between them. In DNA, the CDR3 is TGCGCCAGCAGCTCACAGGGACAAAATAATTCACCCCTCCACTTT. Translating gives CASSSQGQNNSPLHF.

The chain joins TRBV4-3 to TRBJ2-1, with D possibly TRBD2 on 5 matching bases. The CDR3 consists of 14 residues. V was clipped by 1 base and J by 5 bases, with 9 bases between them. Germline V gene lookup returns CDR1 LGHNA and CDR2 YSLEER. The chain's CDR3 is CASSQVGGNNEQFF. CDR3 DNA: TGCGCCAGCAGCCAAGTCGGAGGTAACAATGAGCAGTTCTTC.

The V and J genes are TRBV2 and TRBJ1-2, with TRBD1 identical over 7 bases. V was clipped by 7 bases and J by 3 bases; unmatched bases: 5. The CDR3 runs to 13 residues. Per germline, CDR1 SNHLY and CDR2 FYNNEI. CDR3 region: CASNDREDYGYTF. DNA for the CDR3: TGTGCCAGCAATGACAGGGAGGACTATGGCTACACCTTC.

The chain couples TRBV28 to TRBJ1-6; possibly TRBD1 for D (6 bases). CDR3 length equals 15 residues. Per the germline V gene, CDR1 is MDHEN and CDR2 is SYDVKM. Trimming pared 6 bases from V and 0 bases from J, leaving 9 bases between. The DNA for the CDR3 is TGTGCCAGCAGAGGACAGAGCTCCTATAATTCACCCCTCCACTTT. It encodes CASRGQSSYNSPLHF.

The chain employs TRBV9 and TRBJ2-3; possibly TRBD2 for D (5 bases). This CDR3 is 15 amino acids long. Between the trimmed V and J ends, which lost 4 bases and 1 base, there was a span of 13 bases. Germline V lookup: CDR1 SGDLS, CDR2 YYNGEE. In DNA form, the CDR3 reads TGTGCCAGCAGCATCCGGACTGTACGCACAGATACGCAGTATTTT. Translated: CASSIRTVRTDTQYF.

The chain employs TRBV2 and TRBJ1-1; the D is unclear. V gave up 4 bases and J gave up 0 bases, with 9 bases separating them. The CDR3 consists of 14 residues. Germline V gene sequence: CDR1 SNHLY, CDR2 FYNNEI. The DNA of the CDR3 is TGTGCCAGCAGTGCCACCGGAGTGAACACTGAAGCTTTCTTT. Translated, it gives CASSATGVNTEAFF.

The chain couples TRBV15 to TRBJ1-2, with D perhaps TRBD1 (6 bases). With 4 bases removed from V and 6 bases from J, the gap between germline ends came to 15 bases. The length of the CDR3 is 14 residues. The germline gives CDR1 LNHNV, CDR2 YYDKDF (reference sequence). The CDR3 protein is CATSKISGGHGYTF. The DNA of the CDR3 is TGTGCCACCAGCAAAATTAGCGGGGGGCATGGCTACACCTTC.

V gene TRBV5-6 combines with J gene TRBJ2-5, with unresolved D. The DNA end favors TRBJ2-7, so the J call may be wrong. The V gene's germline CDR1 is SGHDT and CDR2 YYEEEE. This CDR3 contains 12 residues. The CDR3 loop is CASSLQDYEQYF. The CDR3 bases are TGTGCCAGCAGCTTGCAGGACTACGAGCAGTACTTC.

The CDR3, as DNA: TGTGCCAGCAGCGTGGAGAGTAATTCACCCCTCCACTTT. Translation gives CASSVESNSPLHF. This chain links TRBV9 with TRBJ1-6, with unresolved D. V lost 2 bases, J lost 6 bases, and 6 bases lay in between. CDR1 SGDLS and CDR2 YYNGEE come from the germline V gene. The CDR3 loop spans 13 amino acids.

The rearrangement uses TRBV18 and TRBJ1-4; D is unclear. CDR3 length equals 15 residues. V lost 4 bases and J lost 1, with 10 bases in between. Germline V gene lookup returns CDR1 KGHSH and CDR2 LQKENI. CDR3 sequence (DNA): TGTGCCAGCTCACGCAGGAGGGAAACTAATGAAAAACTGTTTTTT. This gives the protein CASSRRRETNEKLFF.

CDR3 in amino acids: CASSESDRDLVTEAFF. The CDR3 DNA reads TGTGCCAGCAGTGAATCGGACAGGGACTTAGTGACTGAAGCTTTCTTT. The genes are TRBV2 and TRBJ1-1, with 8 bases matching TRBD1. CDR3 length equals 16 residues. The V gene end was trimmed by 2 bases and the J gene end by 5 bases; junction bases not matched to a gene: 10. Germline CDR1 and CDR2: SNHLY and FYNNEI.

The chain is built from TRBV4-2 and TRBJ1-3, with TRBD1 as a possible D gene (5 bases). Germline V gene sequence: CDR1 LGHNA, CDR2 YNFKEQ. The CDR3 contains 19 residues. V was shortened by 2 bases and J by 2 bases, with 22 bases between the two germline ends. DNA of the CDR3: TGTGCCAGCAGCCAATCTGGGGCAGCCCGAAGTTTCGCTGGAAACACCATATATTTT. This encodes CASSQSGAARSFAGNTIYF.

The rearrangement links TRBV19 to TRBJ1-2, with D tentatively TRBD1 (5 bases). The V end lost 2 bases, the J end lost 4 bases, and 11 bases lay between the germline ends. The germline V gene has CDR1 LNHDA and CDR2 SQIVND (reference sequence). The CDR3 spans 14 residues. CDR3 amino acids: CASSIRRQTYGYTF. CDR3 nucleotides: TGTGCCAGTAGTATAAGGCGACAGACCTATGGCTACACCTTC.

V usage is TRBV7-9 and J usage is TRBJ2-3; 8 bases fit TRBD2. CDR1 and CDR2 (germline): SEHNR, FQNEAQ (reference sequence). The CDR3 spans 17 residues. Trimming removed 7 bases from V and 6 bases from J; junction bases left unmatched: 18. CDR3 in DNA: TGTGCCAGCACCCCCCGGGGGGCCGGGACTAGTAGTGATACGCAGTATTTT. Translated: CASTPRGAGTSSDTQYF.

The chain recombines TRBV11-1 with TRBJ2-2; 12 nucleotides line up with TRBD2. Germline trimming cut 3 bases from V and 2 bases from J; bases unmatched to any gene: 4. CDR1 is SGHAT, CDR2 FQDESV, per germline (reference sequence). There are 17 residues in the CDR3. This CDR3 is CASSFLAGGPNTGELFF. DNA of the CDR3: TGTGCCAGCAGCTTCCTAGCGGGAGGGCCCAACACCGGGGAGCTGTTTTTT.

This clone was seen just once. J is TRBJ2-1 and V is TRBV19; perhaps TRBD2 as D (6 bases). V was pared by 7 bases and J by 5 bases, with 18 bases between. Germline lookup yields CDR1 LNHDA and CDR2 SQIVND (reference sequence). The CDR3 consists of 15 residues. CDR3 nucleotide sequence: TGTGCCAGTACCCAAACCGGGGGTGCCGACAATGAGCAGTTCTTC. This sequence encodes CASTQTGGADNEQFF.

The CDR3 sequence: CASSVGQGGKETQYF. DNA of the CDR3: TGTGCCAGCAGTGTGGGTCAGGGGGGAAAAGAGACCCAGTACTTC. The chain combines TRBV2 with TRBJ2-5; possibly TRBD1 for D (7 bases). The CDR3 sequence is 15 residues long. V was clipped by 4 bases and J by 3 bases, with 15 bases between them. Germline V CDR1 and CDR2: SNHLY, FYNNEI.